This is a list of T cell receptor beta chains from one sample in a study of T cells in tumors and immune-related adverse events. Profiling relied on immunoSEQ multiplex PCR, and the TCRdb table lists in-frame clones only, not all of them. Among around 700 clones, 75% to 90% were seen once, and the ten largest hold approximately 17%. The specimen was kidney tissue, collected from a patient treated with anti-PD-1 therapy. The source is a female donor with metastatic renal cell carcinoma. The conserved cysteine and the conserved F or W are not part of the CDR3 here. Fields, in order: J gene, D gene, V gene, CDR3 protein. A D gene is named only where the DNA matches it firmly.

j_gene: TRBJ2-2
d_gene: NA
v_gene: TRBV6-1
CDR3aa: ASSEGSGTGELF

j_gene: TRBJ1-2
d_gene: NA
v_gene: TRBV2
CDR3aa: ASSHNPNYGYT

j_gene: TRBJ2-7
d_gene: NA
v_gene: TRBV6-5
CDR3aa: ASSYGSGSYEQY

j_gene: TRBJ2-6
d_gene: NA
v_gene: TRBV10-3
CDR3aa: AISLITVVQSRANVLT

j_gene: TRBJ2-1
d_gene: TRBD1
v_gene: TRBV12-5
CDR3aa: ASGSGQGSYNEQF

j_gene: TRBJ2-1
d_gene: TRBD2
v_gene: TRBV6-1
CDR3aa: ASSESSGSYNEQF

j_gene: TRBJ1-2
d_gene: TRBD1
v_gene: TRBV4-3
CDR3aa: ASSQDLRGDRNYT

j_gene: TRBJ2-3
d_gene: NA
v_gene: TRBV11-2
CDR3aa: ASSLGARGADTQY

j_gene: TRBJ1-1
d_gene: NA
v_gene: TRBV5-6
CDR3aa: ASSLGTLNTEAF

j_gene: TRBJ2-7
d_gene: NA
v_gene: TRBV11-3
CDR3aa: ASSLDWGRYEQY

j_gene: TRBJ1-5
d_gene: NA
v_gene: TRBV2
CDR3aa: ASRVWDGLYQPQH

j_gene: TRBJ2-5
d_gene: NA
v_gene: TRBV11-2
CDR3aa: ASSLALETQY

j_gene: TRBJ2-3
d_gene: NA
v_gene: TRBV5-1
CDR3aa: ASSLGEIPQY

j_gene: TRBJ2-1
d_gene: TRBD2
v_gene: TRBV7-9
CDR3aa: ASSFSGGLNEQF

j_gene: TRBJ2-7
d_gene: NA
v_gene: TRBV4-3
CDR3aa: ASSQDRGYEQY

j_gene: TRBJ1-3
d_gene: NA
v_gene: TRBV13
CDR3aa: ASSLVGSGNTIY

j_gene: TRBJ1-3
d_gene: NA
v_gene: TRBV2
CDR3aa: ASSGAGTGVTIY

j_gene: TRBJ2-2
d_gene: NA
v_gene: TRBV4-3
CDR3aa: ASSQDRATGELF

j_gene: TRBJ2-7
d_gene: NA
v_gene: TRBV5-1
CDR3aa: ASSLERQATYEQY

j_gene: TRBJ2-3
d_gene: NA
v_gene: TRBV5-1
CDR3aa: ASSLGDFTDTQY

j_gene: TRBJ2-3
d_gene: TRBD2
v_gene: TRBV19
CDR3aa: ASSGLAGGRTDTQY

j_gene: TRBJ1-2
d_gene: TRBD1
v_gene: TRBV6-5
CDR3aa: ASSYQGQGVSGYT

j_gene: TRBJ2-3
d_gene: NA
v_gene: TRBV10-3
CDR3aa: AISDGGSSDTQY

j_gene: TRBJ1-2
d_gene: TRBD1
v_gene: TRBV19
CDR3aa: ASRGQGPSGYT

j_gene: TRBJ1-6
d_gene: TRBD1
v_gene: TRBV4-3
CDR3aa: ASSQDRSYNSPLH

j_gene: TRBJ1-2
d_gene: NA
v_gene: TRBV27
CDR3aa: ASSPRGYGYT

j_gene: TRBJ2-5
d_gene: NA
v_gene: TRBV19
CDR3aa: ASSQGRETQY

j_gene: TRBJ2-7
d_gene: NA
v_gene: TRBV7-9
CDR3aa: ASSLQGEQY

j_gene: TRBJ2-2
d_gene: TRBD1
v_gene: TRBV25-1
CDR3aa: ASSKTGYTGELF

j_gene: TRBJ2-2
d_gene: TRBD2
v_gene: TRBV7-2
CDR3aa: ASSLGGGITGELF

j_gene: TRBJ2-7
d_gene: NA
v_gene: TRBV19
CDR3aa: ASSIGLASNEQY

j_gene: TRBJ2-5
d_gene: TRBD1
v_gene: TRBV7-9
CDR3aa: ASSPTGGWETQY

j_gene: TRBJ2-6
d_gene: TRBD1
v_gene: TRBV6-4
CDR3aa: ASGSTGGAGANVLT

j_gene: TRBJ2-3
d_gene: TRBD2
v_gene: TRBV7-6
CDR3aa: ASSFTSGGPTDTQY

j_gene: TRBJ2-2
d_gene: NA
v_gene: TRBV7-2
CDR3aa: ASSLILTTTGELF

j_gene: TRBJ2-1
d_gene: TRBD2
v_gene: TRBV27
CDR3aa: ASSSLGGGPF

j_gene: TRBJ1-1
d_gene: NA
v_gene: TRBV11-2
CDR3aa: ASSERIRNTEAF

j_gene: TRBJ1-1
d_gene: TRBD1
v_gene: TRBV7-8
CDR3aa: ASSSGGRMNTEAF